The clone carrying this T cell receptor beta chain was observed a handful of times. These data are taken from a study of blood T cell repertoires in COVID-19. Study-level background: There were acute and convalescent COVID-19 samples, and they came from the United States, Italy and Spain.

Categorization into cohorts depended on clinical history that participants reported. Cohort 3 recovered donors had two negative PCRs, clearance, or symptom resolution. Produced via immunoSEQ multiplex PCR; TCRdb's table is partial and in-frame only. Here the sample spans roughly 240,000 clones, about 84% being singletons. The germline V gene has CDR1 SGHNT and CDR2 YENEEA. This CDR3 has 14 residues. Trimming removed 4 bases from V and 3 bases from J, with 13 bases in between. This sequence was found in a woman between 45 and 65 years old who had recovered from COVID-19. V is TRBV11-3 and J is TRBJ2-7, with a possible D match to TRBD1 (6 bases). Input material: PBMCs or T cells enriched from blood (not recorded which). The CDR3: CASSSRDIYYEQYF. In DNA form, the CDR3 reads TGTGCCAGCAGCTCTAGGGACATCTACTACGAGCAGTACTTC.